The 17 T cell receptor beta chains reported below all come from one sample, sequenced in a study of PD-1 blockade in classical Hodgkin lymphoma. The sample's time point: cycle 4 day 1 (C4D1), after more than 5 weeks of nivolumab. Every patient had relapsed following autologous stem cell transplantation, and cohorts differed in brentuximab vedotin exposure. Negative selection with magnetic separation was used to purify CD4+ T cells from thawed PBMCs. Measured with immunoSEQ multiplex PCR; TCRdb has only the in-frame clones, and not every one. The sample lists 29,000 or so clones; roughly 80% were seen once. The sequences come from CD4+ T cells from blood, collected before the fourth cycle of nivolumab. The source is a human donor with classical Hodgkin lymphoma.

This sequence joins TRBV5-5 and TRBJ2-1; possible D gene TRBD1, 5 bases. CDR3 size: 15 residues. CDR1 and CDR2 from the germline V gene are SGHKS and YYEKEE (reference sequence). V dropped 4 bases and J dropped 0 bases, with 11 bases sitting between them. Written as DNA, the CDR3 is TGTGCCAGCAGCCCCACAGGTGACTCCTACAATGAGCAGTTCTTC. This translates into CASSPTGDSYNEQFF.

The chain couples TRBV7-9 to TRBJ2-3; D gene ambiguous. This CDR3 comprises 15 residues. Germline CDR1 and CDR2: SEHNR and FQNEAQ (reference sequence). Trimming stripped 4 bases from V and 0 bases from J, with 11 bases between. The CDR3 DNA is TGTGCCAGCAGCTCTAGGACGAGGAGCACAGATACGCAGTATTTT. Residues: CASSSRTRSTDTQYF.

The chain uses TRBV6-6 and TRBJ2-5; D gene uncertain. The germline gives CDR1 MNHNY, CDR2 SVGAGI (reference sequence). The CDR3 length is 15 residues. Trimming left V 2 bases short and J 1 base short, with 11 bases between. The CDR3 is CASSYELRRQETQYF. In DNA form, the CDR3 reads TGTGCCAGCAGTTACGAGTTGAGACGCCAAGAGACCCAGTACTTC.

V and J are TRBV11-3 and TRBJ2-1; D possibly matches TRBD1 or TRBD2 (5 bases each). Germline V gene sequence: CDR1 SGHNT, CDR2 YENEEA. Trimming took off 6 bases at V and 5 bases at J, with 17 bases between the two ends. The CDR3 contains 15 residues. The CDR3 nucleotides are TGTGCCAGCAGGACCTGTGGGACGGAAGACAATGAGCAGTTCTTC. It encodes CASRTCGTEDNEQFF.

This chain links TRBV28 with TRBJ1-6; a possible D gene is TRBD1 (5 bases). This CDR3 spans 15 amino acids. The germline gives CDR1 MDHEN, CDR2 SYDVKM. V lost 2 bases to trimming and J lost 6 bases, with 11 bases between them. This CDR3 is CASSLKAGRNSPLHF. The CDR3 DNA is TGTGCCAGCAGTTTAAAGGCAGGGCGTAATTCACCCCTCCACTTT.

This chain uses TRBV5-1 with TRBJ2-3, with D unresolved. V gave up 0 bases and J gave up 2 bases, with 7 bases separating them. Germline V gene sequence: CDR1 SGHRS, CDR2 YFSETQ. The CDR3 runs 14 residues. The CDR3 nucleotides are TGCGCCAGCAGCTTGGTGGGCACCACAGATACGCAGTATTTT. Translating gives CASSLVGTTDTQYF.

There are a few counts of this clone. The chain links TRBV7-6 to TRBJ2-3, with TRBD2 as a possible D gene (6 bases). The CDR3 length is 15 residues. The germline gives CDR1 SGHVS, CDR2 FNYEAQ. V was cut by 1 base and J by 1 base, with 9 bases left in between. The CDR3 protein is CASSLVGGGTDTQYF. CDR3 bases: TGTGCCAGCAGCTTAGTGGGGGGTGGCACAGATACGCAGTATTTT.

This rearrangement joins TRBV5-1 to TRBJ2-3; D ambiguous. Germline loops: CDR1 SGHRS, CDR2 YFSETQ. CDR3 length: 15 amino acids. Between the trimmed V and J ends, which lost 0 bases and 2 bases, there was a span of 10 bases. CDR3: CASSLAQTNTDTQYF. In DNA, the CDR3 is TGCGCCAGCAGCTTGGCTCAAACAAACACAGATACGCAGTATTTT.

This clone was picked up one time. The rearrangement links TRBV10-1 to TRBJ1-2; D may be TRBD1 (5 bases). The ends were cut back, 2 bases at V and 7 bases at J, with 14 bases in the middle. Germline V gives CDR1 WNHNN, CDR2 SYGVQD (reference sequence). The CDR3 covers 14 residues. CDR3 sequence: CASSENRNVGGYTF. CDR3 coding DNA: TGCGCCAGCAGTGAGAACAGGAATGTCGGTGGCTACACCTTC.

The chain uses TRBV7-2 and TRBJ2-1, with a weak D call TRBD1 (5 bases). The V end was cut by 4 bases, the J end by 4 bases, with 11 bases between. Germline lookup yields CDR1 SGHTA and CDR2 FQGNSA. The CDR3 extends over 14 amino acids. As DNA, the CDR3 is TGTGCCAGCAGCTCACCCAGACAGTACAATGAGCAGTTCTTC. Translated: CASSSPRQYNEQFF.

Points on this clone: In the same sample, other DNA sequences code for this CDR3. The chain has TRBV7-9 and TRBJ1-1, with unresolved D. V was shortened by 2 bases and J by 3 bases, with 4 bases between the two germline ends. The CDR3 loop spans 12 amino acids. Germline CDR1 and CDR2: SEHNR and FQNEAQ (reference sequence). CDR3 sequence reads: CASSLRDTEAFF. In DNA, the CDR3 is TGTGCCAGCAGCTTAAGGGACACTGAAGCTTTCTTT.

The V and J genes are TRBV18 and TRBJ1-3; D is ambiguous. CDR1 is KGHSH, CDR2 LQKENI, per germline. CDR3 length: 14 amino acids. The V end was cut by 8 bases, the J end by 8 bases, with 19 bases between. The DNA of the CDR3 is TGTGCCAGCACGCCGATGGGGTCAGAATACACCATATATTTT. This encodes CASTPMGSEYTIYF.

The J gene is TRBJ1-1, the V gene TRBV5-1; tentative D call: TRBD1 (6 bases). Trimming took 2 bases from V and 1 from J, leaving 12 bases between them. Germline V CDR1 and CDR2: SGHRS, YFSETQ. The CDR3 loop spans 15 amino acids. The chain's CDR3 is CASSLFGGPNTEAFF. The CDR3, as DNA: TGCGCCAGCAGCTTATTTGGGGGCCCGAACACTGAAGCTTTCTTT.

This chain links TRBV27 with TRBJ1-2; tentative D call: TRBD1 (5 bases). CDR3 length: 15 amino acids. Looked up from germline, CDR1 is MNHEY and CDR2 is SMNVEV (reference sequence). V lost 5 bases and J 4 bases, leaving 17 bases between the germline ends. CDR3 DNA: TGTGCCAGCAGTAGACAGACTGGGGGGGTCTATGGCTACACCTTC. This encodes CASSRQTGGVYGYTF.

The V and J genes are TRBV25-1 and TRBJ2-7, with TRBD1 matching over 9 bases. Germline V gene data show CDR1 as MGHDK and CDR2 as SYGVNS. Unmatched junction bases numbered 8, after V lost 5 bases and J lost 3 bases. CDR3 length equals 15 residues. In DNA, the CDR3 is TGTGCCAGCAGTCAGACGGGACAGGGAGTCTACGAGCAGTACTTC. It specifies CASSQTGQGVYEQYF.

J is TRBJ1-1 and V is TRBV28; D is unclear. This CDR3 spans 11 amino acids. V was pared by 2 bases and J by 6 bases, with 4 bases between. Germline CDR1 MDHEN, CDR2 SYDVKM. The CDR3 bases are TGTGCCAGCAGTTTACTTGCTGAAGCTTTCTTT. Its translation is CASSLLAEAFF.

The chain carries TRBV11-2 and TRBJ1-6; D is unclear. Per the germline V gene, CDR1 is SGHAT and CDR2 is FQNNGV. V dropped 6 bases and J dropped 7 bases, with 13 bases sitting between them. This CDR3 has 14 amino acids. The CDR3 sequence is CASRRTGVNSPLHF. The CDR3 nucleotides are TGTGCCAGCAGGCGGACGGGCGTCAATTCACCCCTCCACTTT.